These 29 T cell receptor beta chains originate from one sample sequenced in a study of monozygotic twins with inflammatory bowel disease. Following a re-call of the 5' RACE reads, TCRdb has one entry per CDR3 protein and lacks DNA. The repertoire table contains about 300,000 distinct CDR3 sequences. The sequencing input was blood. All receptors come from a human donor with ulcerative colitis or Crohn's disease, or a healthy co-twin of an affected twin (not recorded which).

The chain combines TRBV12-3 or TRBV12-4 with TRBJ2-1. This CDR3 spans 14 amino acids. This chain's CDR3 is CASSLVNSYNEQFF.

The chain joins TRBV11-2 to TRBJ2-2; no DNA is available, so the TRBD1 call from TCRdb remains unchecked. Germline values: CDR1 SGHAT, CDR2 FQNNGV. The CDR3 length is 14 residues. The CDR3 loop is CASSLLGVTGELFF.

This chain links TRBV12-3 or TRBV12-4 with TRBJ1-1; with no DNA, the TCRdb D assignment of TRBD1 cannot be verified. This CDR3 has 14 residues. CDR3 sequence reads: CASRKDRGTSEAFF.

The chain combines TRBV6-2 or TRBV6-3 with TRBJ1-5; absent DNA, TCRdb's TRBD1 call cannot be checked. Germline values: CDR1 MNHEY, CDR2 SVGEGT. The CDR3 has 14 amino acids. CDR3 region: CASSYPGHVQPQHF.

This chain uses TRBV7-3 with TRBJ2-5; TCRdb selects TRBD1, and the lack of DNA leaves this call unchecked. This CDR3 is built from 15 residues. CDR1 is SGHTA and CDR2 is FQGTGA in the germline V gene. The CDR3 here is CASSISGGAVETQYF.

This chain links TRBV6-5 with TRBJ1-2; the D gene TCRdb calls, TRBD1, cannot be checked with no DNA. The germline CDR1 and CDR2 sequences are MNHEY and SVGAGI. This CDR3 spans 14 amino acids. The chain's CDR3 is CASSYSGQGIRYTF.

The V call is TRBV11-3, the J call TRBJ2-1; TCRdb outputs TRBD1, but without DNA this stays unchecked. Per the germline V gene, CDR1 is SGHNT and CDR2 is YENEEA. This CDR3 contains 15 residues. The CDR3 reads CASSLEQGSYNEQFF.

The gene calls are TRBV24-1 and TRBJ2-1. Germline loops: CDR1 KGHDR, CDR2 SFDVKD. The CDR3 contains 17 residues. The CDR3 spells CATSDFSSGGSYNEQFF.

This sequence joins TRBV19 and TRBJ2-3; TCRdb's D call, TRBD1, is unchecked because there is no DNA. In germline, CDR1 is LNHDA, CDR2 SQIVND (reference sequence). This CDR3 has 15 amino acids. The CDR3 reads CATRSGTGWQDTQYF.

The CDR3 spells CASRGQENTGELFF. The V call is TRBV10-2, the J call TRBJ2-2; absent DNA, TCRdb's TRBD1 call cannot be checked. This CDR3 spans 14 amino acids. CDR1 is WSHSY and CDR2 is SAAADI in the germline V gene.

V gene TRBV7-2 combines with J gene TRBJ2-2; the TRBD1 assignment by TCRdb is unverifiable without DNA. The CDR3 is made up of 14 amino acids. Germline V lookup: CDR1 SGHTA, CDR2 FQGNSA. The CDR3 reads CASTFQTGSGELFF.

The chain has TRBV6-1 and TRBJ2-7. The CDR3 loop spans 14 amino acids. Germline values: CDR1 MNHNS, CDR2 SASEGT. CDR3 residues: CASSPTWTSYEQYF.

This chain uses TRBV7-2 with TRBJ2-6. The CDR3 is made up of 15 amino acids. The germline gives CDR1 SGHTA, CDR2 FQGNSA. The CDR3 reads CASSSQPSGANVLTF.

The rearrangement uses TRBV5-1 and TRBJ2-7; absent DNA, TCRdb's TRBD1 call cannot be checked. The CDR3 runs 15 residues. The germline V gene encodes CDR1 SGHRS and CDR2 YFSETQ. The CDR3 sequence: CASSSGGTATYEQYF.

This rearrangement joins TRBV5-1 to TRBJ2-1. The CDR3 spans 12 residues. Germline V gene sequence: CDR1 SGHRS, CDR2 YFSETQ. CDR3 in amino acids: CASSLTPIEQFF.

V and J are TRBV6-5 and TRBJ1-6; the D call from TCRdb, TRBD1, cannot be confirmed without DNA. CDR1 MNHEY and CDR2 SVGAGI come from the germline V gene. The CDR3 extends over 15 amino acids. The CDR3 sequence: CASSYQGQGNSPLHF.

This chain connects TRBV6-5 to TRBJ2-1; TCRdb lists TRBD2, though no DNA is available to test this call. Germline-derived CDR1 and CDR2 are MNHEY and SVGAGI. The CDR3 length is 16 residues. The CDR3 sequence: CASSYYGLAAYNEQFF.

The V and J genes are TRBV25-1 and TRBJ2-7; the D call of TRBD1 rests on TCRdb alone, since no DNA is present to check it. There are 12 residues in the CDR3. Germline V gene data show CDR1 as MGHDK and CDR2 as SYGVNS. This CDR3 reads CATKETGIEQYF.

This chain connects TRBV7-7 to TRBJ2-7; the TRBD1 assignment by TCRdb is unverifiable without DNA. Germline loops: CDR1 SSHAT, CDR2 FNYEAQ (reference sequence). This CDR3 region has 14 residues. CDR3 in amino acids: CASSLGDRGYEQYF.

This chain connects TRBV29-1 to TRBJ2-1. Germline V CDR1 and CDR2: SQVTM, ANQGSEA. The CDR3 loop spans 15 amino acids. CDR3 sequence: CSVYNLGSSYNEQFF.

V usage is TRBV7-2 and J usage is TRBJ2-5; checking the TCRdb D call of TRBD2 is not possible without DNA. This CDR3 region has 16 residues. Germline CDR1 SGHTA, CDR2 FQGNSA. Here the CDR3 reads CASSLGAGGPQETQYF.

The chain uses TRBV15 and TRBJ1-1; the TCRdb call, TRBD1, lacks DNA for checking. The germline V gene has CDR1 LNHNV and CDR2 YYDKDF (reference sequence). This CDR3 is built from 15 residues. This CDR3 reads CATSGPTGLNTEAFF.

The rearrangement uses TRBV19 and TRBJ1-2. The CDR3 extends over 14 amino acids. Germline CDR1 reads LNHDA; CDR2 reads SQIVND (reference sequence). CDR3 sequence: CASKVRDLDYGYTF.

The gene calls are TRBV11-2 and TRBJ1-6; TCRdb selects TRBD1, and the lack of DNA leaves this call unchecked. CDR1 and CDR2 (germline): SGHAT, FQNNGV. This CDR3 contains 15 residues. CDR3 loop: CASSYETGANSPLHF.

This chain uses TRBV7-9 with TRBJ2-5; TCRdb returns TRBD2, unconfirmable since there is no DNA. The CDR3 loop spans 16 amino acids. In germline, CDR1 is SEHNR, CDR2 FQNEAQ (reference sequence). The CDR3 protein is CASSLGPSGSEETQYF.

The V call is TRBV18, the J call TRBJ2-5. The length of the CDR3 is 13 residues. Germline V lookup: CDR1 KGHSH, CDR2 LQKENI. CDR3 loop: CASSRTDTGTQYF.

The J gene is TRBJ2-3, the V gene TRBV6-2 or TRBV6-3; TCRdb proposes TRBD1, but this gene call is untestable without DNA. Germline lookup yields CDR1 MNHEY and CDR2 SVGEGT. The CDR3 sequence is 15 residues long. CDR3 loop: CASRWTSTSTDTQYF.

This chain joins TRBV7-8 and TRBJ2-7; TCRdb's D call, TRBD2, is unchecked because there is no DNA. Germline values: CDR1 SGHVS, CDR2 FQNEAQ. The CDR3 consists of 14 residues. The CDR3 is CASSAIGGTYEQYF.

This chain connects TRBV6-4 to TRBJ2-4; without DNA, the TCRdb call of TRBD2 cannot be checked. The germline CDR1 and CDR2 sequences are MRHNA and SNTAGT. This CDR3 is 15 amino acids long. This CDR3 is CASSPGTSGRHIQYF.